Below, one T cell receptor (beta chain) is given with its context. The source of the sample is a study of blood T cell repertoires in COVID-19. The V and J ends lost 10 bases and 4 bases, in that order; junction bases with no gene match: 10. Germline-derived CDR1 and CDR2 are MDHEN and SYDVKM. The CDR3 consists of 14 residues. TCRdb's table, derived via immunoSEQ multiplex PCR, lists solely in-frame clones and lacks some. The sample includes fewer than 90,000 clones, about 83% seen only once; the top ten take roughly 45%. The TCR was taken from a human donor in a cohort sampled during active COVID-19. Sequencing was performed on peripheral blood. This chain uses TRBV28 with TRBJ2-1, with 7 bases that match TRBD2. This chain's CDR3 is CATVGTTLYNEQFF. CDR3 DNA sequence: TGTGCCACCGTTGGGACTACCTTATACAATGAGCAGTTCTTC.